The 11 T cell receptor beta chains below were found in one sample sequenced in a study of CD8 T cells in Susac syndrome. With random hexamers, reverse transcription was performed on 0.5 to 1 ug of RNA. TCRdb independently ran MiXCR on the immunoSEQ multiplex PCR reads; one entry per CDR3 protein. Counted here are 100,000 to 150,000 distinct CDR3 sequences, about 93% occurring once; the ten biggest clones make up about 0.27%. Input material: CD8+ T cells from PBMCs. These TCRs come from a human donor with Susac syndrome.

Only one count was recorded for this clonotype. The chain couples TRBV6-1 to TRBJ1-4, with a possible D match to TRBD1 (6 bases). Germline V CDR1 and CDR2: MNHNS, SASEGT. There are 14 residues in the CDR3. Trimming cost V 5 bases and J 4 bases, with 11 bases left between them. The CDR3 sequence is CASSWTVGNEKLFF. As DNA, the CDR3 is TGTGCCAGCAGTTGGACAGTGGGTAATGAAAAACTGTTTTTT.

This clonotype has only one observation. CDR3 in DNA: TGCAGTGCTAGAGATGAACATCAGCCCCAGCATTTT. Translated, it gives CSARDEHQPQHF. V and J are TRBV20-1 and TRBJ1-5, with unresolved D. V was cut by 0 bases and J by 5 bases, with 5 bases left in between. Germline CDR1 reads DFQATT; CDR2 reads SNEGSKA (reference sequence). CDR3 length: 12 residues.

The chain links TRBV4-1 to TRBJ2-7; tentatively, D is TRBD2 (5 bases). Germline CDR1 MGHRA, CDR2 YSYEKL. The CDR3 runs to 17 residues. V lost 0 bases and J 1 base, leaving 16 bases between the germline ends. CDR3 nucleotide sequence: TGCGCCAGCAGCCAAGATCTAGGAGGTCGGCCTTCCTACGAGCAGTACTTC. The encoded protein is CASSQDLGGRPSYEQYF.

CDR3 in DNA: TGTGCCTGGAGTGTACACAGCTCCTACGAGCAGTACTTC. This encodes CAWSVHSSYEQYF. This chain joins TRBV30 and TRBJ2-7; no reliable D call. The CDR3 has 13 amino acids. Germline loops: CDR1 GTSNPN, CDR2 SVGIG (reference sequence). V lost 0 bases and J 0 bases, leaving 6 bases between the germline ends.

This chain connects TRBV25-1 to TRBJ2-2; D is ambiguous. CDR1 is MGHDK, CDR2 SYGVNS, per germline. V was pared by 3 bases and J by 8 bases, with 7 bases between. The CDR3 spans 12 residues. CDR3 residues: CASSDSAGELFF. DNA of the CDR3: TGTGCCAGCAGTGATTCGGCGGGGGAGCTGTTTTTT.

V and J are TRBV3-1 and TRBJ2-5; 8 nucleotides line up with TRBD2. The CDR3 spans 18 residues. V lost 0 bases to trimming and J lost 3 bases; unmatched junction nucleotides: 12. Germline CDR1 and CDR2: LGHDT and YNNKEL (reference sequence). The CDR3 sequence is CASSQEGLVKPQEETQYF. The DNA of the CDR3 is TGTGCCAGCAGCCAAGAGGGACTAGTCAAACCCCAGGAAGAGACCCAGTACTTC.

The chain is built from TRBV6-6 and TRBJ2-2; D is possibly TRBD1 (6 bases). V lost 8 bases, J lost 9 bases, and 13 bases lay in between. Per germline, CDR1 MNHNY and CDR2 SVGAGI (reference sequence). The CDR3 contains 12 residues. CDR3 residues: CASLGTTWELFF. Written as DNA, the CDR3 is TGTGCCAGCCTGGGGACAACTTGGGAGCTGTTTTTT.

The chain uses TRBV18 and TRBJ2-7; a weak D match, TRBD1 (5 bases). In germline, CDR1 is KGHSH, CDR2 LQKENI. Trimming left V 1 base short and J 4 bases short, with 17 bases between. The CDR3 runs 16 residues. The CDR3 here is CASSPLPSRDGYEQYF. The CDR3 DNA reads TGTGCCAGCTCACCACTTCCGTCCAGGGATGGGTACGAGCAGTACTTC. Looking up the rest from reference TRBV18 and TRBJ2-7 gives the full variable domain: NAGVMQNPRHLVRRRGQEARLRCSPMKGHSHVYWYRQLPEEGLKFMVYLQKENIIDESGMPKERFSAEFPKEGPSILRIQQVVRGDSAAYFCASSPLPSRDGYEQYFGPGTRLTVT.

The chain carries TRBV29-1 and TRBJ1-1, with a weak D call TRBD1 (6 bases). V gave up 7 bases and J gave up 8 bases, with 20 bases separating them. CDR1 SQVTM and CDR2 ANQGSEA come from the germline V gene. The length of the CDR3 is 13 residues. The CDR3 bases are TGCAGCGCCGGGGACAAACTAGCAGGGGAAGCTTTCTTT. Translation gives CSAGDKLAGEAFF.

The CDR3 region has the DNA TGTGCCAGTAGTAATAGCGGGGGGGCCCACAATGAGCAGTTCTTC. This encodes CASSNSGGAHNEQFF. This chain uses TRBV19 with TRBJ2-1; 11 bases line up with TRBD2. J was trimmed by 5 bases and V by 4 bases; bases with no gene match: 4. CDR1 is LNHDA, CDR2 SQIVND, per germline (reference sequence). CDR3 length: 15 amino acids.

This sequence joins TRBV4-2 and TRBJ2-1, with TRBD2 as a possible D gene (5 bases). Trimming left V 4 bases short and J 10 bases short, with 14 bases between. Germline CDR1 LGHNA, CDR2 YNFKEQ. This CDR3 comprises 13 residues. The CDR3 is CASSPPGISEQFF. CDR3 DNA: TGTGCCAGCAGCCCCCCGGGAATCTCGGAGCAGTTCTTC.